The 16 T cell receptor beta chains presented below share a single source sample, sequenced in a study of CD8 T cells in ankylosing spondylitis. One entry per CDR3 protein, called by TCRdb with MiXCR from the 5' RACE reads. The sample has tens of thousands of distinct CDR3 sequences, approximately 11% seen once. Sequenced sample: blood, either unsorted or a sorted T cell fraction (not recorded which). The receptor source for this set is a male donor with ankylosing spondylitis or in good health (not recorded which).

Ten or more counts support this clonotype. The chain couples TRBV10-3 to TRBJ2-4; no reliable D call. CDR3 length: 15 residues. Looked up from germline, CDR1 is ENHRY and CDR2 is SYGVKD. V was shortened by 0 bases and J by 5 bases, with 11 bases between the two germline ends. In nucleotides, the CDR3 is TGTGCCATCAGTGAGTCTGGGCAACCTGAAAACATTCAGTACTTC. It codes for CAISESGQPENIQYF.

The sample holds many counts of this clonotype. The chain couples TRBV9 to TRBJ2-1; weak D call: TRBD2 (5 bases). The ends were cut back, 2 bases at V and 9 bases at J, with 9 bases in the middle. This CDR3 contains 12 residues. From germline, CDR1 is SGDLS and CDR2 YYNGEE. CDR3: CASSVDGGEQFF. CDR3 nucleotides: TGTGCCAGCAGCGTCGATGGAGGTGAGCAGTTCTTC.

This clonotype came up many times. The gene calls are TRBV5-1 and TRBJ2-7, with TRBD1 identical over 8 bases. Looked up from germline, CDR1 is SGHRS and CDR2 is YFSETQ. The ends lost 4 bases at V and 0 bases at J; junction bases unmatched: 6. The CDR3 is 15 amino acids. In nucleotides, the CDR3 is TGCGCCAGCAGCCCCCAGGGGGCTTTCTCCTACGAGCAGTACTTC. Translation gives CASSPQGAFSYEQYF.

This clonotype was picked up many times. The V call is TRBV6-1, the J call TRBJ2-1; the match to TRBD2 covers 10 bases. From germline, CDR1 is MNHNS and CDR2 SASEGT. The CDR3 consists of 16 residues. With V trimmed by 2 bases and J by 10 bases, 11 bases remained unmatched. The CDR3, as DNA: TGTGCCAGCAGTGAAAGGGAGACTAGCGGGTGGAAGGAGCAGTTCTTC. Translation: CASSERETSGWKEQFF.

V gene TRBV7-2 combines with J gene TRBJ2-5; TRBD1 might be the D (5 bases). This CDR3 is 15 amino acids long. Germline V gene lookup returns CDR1 SGHTA and CDR2 FQGNSA. V lost 5 bases, J lost 2 bases, and 15 bases lay in between. The CDR3 loop is CASSPLWGLQETQYF. Here the CDR3 DNA reads TGTGCCAGCAGCCCTCTTTGGGGCCTACAAGAGACCCAGTACTTC.

The rearrangement links TRBV5-1 to TRBJ2-3; no firm D call. The CDR3 has 15 amino acids. CDR1 and CDR2 from the germline V gene are SGHRS and YFSETQ. With 3 bases removed from V and 4 bases from J, the gap between germline ends came to 15 bases. Written as DNA, the CDR3 is TGCGCCAGCAGCTATGAAAACAAGCGCGCAGATACGCAGTATTTT. It yields the protein CASSYENKRADTQYF.

This clonotype was recorded at least ten times. The chain uses TRBV5-6 and TRBJ2-1, with 10 bases aligning to TRBD2. Germline assignment: CDR1 SGHDT and CDR2 YYEEEE. The CDR3 totals 17 residues. J gave up 0 bases and V 0 bases, and 3 bases lay outside the gene matches. The CDR3: CASSLVLAGPSYNEQFF. Here the CDR3 DNA reads TGTGCCAGCAGCTTGGTACTAGCGGGGCCCTCCTACAATGAGCAGTTCTTC.

This clonotype is a singleton in its sample. This chain joins TRBV7-8 and TRBJ1-1; no firm D call. Deletions cut 1 base from V and 3 bases from J, with 15 bases between. Germline V gives CDR1 SGHVS, CDR2 FQNEAQ. The CDR3 is 16 residues long. CDR3 nucleotides: TGTGCCAGCAGCTTAGTTGAGGGTTTCATTCACACTGAAGCTTTCTTT. Translation: CASSLVEGFIHTEAFF.

This clonotype was recorded many times. The chain uses TRBV10-3 and TRBJ2-5; 7 nucleotides match TRBD2. The V gene end was trimmed by 6 bases and the J gene end by 5 bases; junction bases not matched to a gene: 6. This CDR3 is 13 amino acids long. The germline gives CDR1 ENHRY, CDR2 SYGVKD. The CDR3 spells CAIRDRAGETQYF. The CDR3 DNA reads TGTGCCATCAGGGATCGAGCGGGGGAGACCCAGTACTTC.

This clonotype came up many times. The V gene is TRBV15, the J gene TRBJ2-1; D call uncertain. The germline gives CDR1 LNHNV, CDR2 YYDKDF (reference sequence). Trimming left V 1 base short and J 4 bases short, with 5 bases between. The CDR3 spans 13 residues. CDR3 region: CATSRGRYNEQFF. The DNA for the CDR3 is TGTGCCACCAGCAGAGGAAGATACAATGAGCAGTTCTTC.

The chain is built from TRBV24-1 and TRBJ1-2; TRBD1 matches 7 bases. The CDR3 is made up of 15 amino acids. The trim removed 4 bases at V and 6 bases at J, leaving 10 bases unmatched. Germline V lookup: CDR1 KGHDR, CDR2 SFDVKD. The CDR3 here is CATSETTGREDGYTF. The CDR3 DNA reads TGTGCCACCAGTGAGACGACAGGGAGAGAGGATGGCTACACCTTC.

The rearrangement links TRBV5-1 to TRBJ2-3; TRBD1 or TRBD2 may be the D gene (5 bases each). V lost 4 bases and J 4 bases, leaving 13 bases between the germline ends. CDR3 length equals 14 residues. Germline lookup yields CDR1 SGHRS and CDR2 YFSETQ. Written as DNA, the CDR3 is TGCGCCAGCAGCGGGGGAGCCAAACCAGATACGCAGTATTTT. Amino acid sequence: CASSGGAKPDTQYF. The entire variable domain, with the rest obtained from reference TRBV5-1 and TRBJ2-3, is as follows: KAGVTQTPRYLIKTRGQQVTLSCSPISGHRSVSWYQQTPGQGLQFLFEYFSETQRNKGNFPGRFSGRQFSNSRSEMNVSTLELGDSALYLCASSGGAKPDTQYFGPGTRLTVL.

This clonotype occurred many times. The chain couples TRBV6-1 to TRBJ1-2; no reliable D call. Germline lookup yields CDR1 MNHNS and CDR2 SASEGT. The germline V and J ends were trimmed by 6 bases and 4 bases, with 15 bases remaining between them. The CDR3 loop spans 14 amino acids. The CDR3 is CASRVPGRPYGYTF. The CDR3 nucleotides are TGTGCCAGCAGAGTTCCGGGCCGACCCTATGGCTACACCTTC.

This clonotype was seen ten or more times. V usage is TRBV11-2 and J usage is TRBJ2-1, with D perhaps matching TRBD2 (5 bases). CDR3 length equals 15 residues. Trimming shortened V by 1 base and J by 5 bases, and 12 bases separated the two germline ends. Germline-derived CDR1 and CDR2 are SGHAT and FQNNGV. The DNA of the CDR3 is TGTGCCAGCAGCTTAGGAGGAGGCACACACAATGAGCAGTTCTTC. It translates to CASSLGGGTHNEQFF.

This clonotype was detected only a few times. This chain joins TRBV5-1 and TRBJ2-1, with 8 bases fitting TRBD2. J lost 6 bases, V lost 1 base, and 12 bases had no gene match. The length of the CDR3 is 17 residues. Germline V gene sequence: CDR1 SGHRS, CDR2 YFSETQ. The CDR3 region has the DNA TGCGCCAGCAGCTTGACAGGATGGGGGACTAGTACCAATGAGCAGTTCTTC. This codes for CASSLTGWGTSTNEQFF.

This clonotype was seen many times. The chain recombines TRBV12-3 or TRBV12-4 with TRBJ1-1; D gene unclear. The CDR3 totals 12 residues. The germline V and J ends were trimmed by 3 bases and 5 bases, with 7 bases remaining between them. The CDR3 DNA is TGTGCCAGCAGTTTTGGTGCAACTGAAGCTTTCTTT. Translating gives CASSFGATEAFF.